This T cell receptor beta chain was documented in a study of breast tumors, draining lymph nodes, adjacent tissues (dated by TCRdb to the mid-2010s). A note on the overall study: In breast cancer patients, the study compared the TCR beta repertoires of tumor, adjacent nontumor tissue and axillary lymph nodes. In human breast cancer, the study set out to evaluate how tumor, surrounding tissue and draining lymph node repertoires relate to one another and whether T cells may move between these sites.

This clonotype has ten or more counts. Its antigen target is currently unknown. No base quality values were provided; no much bigger clone lies one nucleotide off. The instrument was an Illumina HiSeq 2000. Multiplex PCR amplification was used to generate the TCR beta chain libraries. High-throughput sequencing was used to analyze the amplified TCR beta chain products. TCRdb trimmed public reads at Q25 via fastp, called clones via MiXCR and kept in-frame beta chains. Rows merge per CDR3 protein into single entries with the most common DNA and genes. The sample table holds approximately 210,000 distinct CDR3 sequences, of which 30% to 35% were seen once. In total, the top ten clones hold 3% to 4.5% of the sample. The axillary draining lymph nodes of breast cancer patients were the source of the lymph node samples. Paper-wide results and their limitations: T-cell repertoire diversity in tumors was found to be lower than in lymph nodes but higher than in nontumor tissue, and preferential V and J gene usage was observed. Tumor and nontumor tissue repertoires were significantly more similar in luminal-like than in basal-like breast cancer. The conclusion that tumor T cells originate in lymph nodes was framed as consistent with a hypothesis rather than directly demonstrated. The data were considered consistent with most tumor T cells being derived from the lymph node and subsequently expanding within tumor tissue.

Clipping removes 4 bases from V and 1 base from J, with 3 as the unmatched junction base count. From the cysteine up to the phenylalanine, the CDR3 has a length of 15 residues. Of the read, only the CDR3 DNA is kept; its 45 bases are in frame from base 1. The sequencing input was axillary lymph node tissue. Here the chain combines TRBV12-3 or TRBV12-4 and TRBJ2-2; TRBD1 matches 7 bases in the middle. The TCR sequence derives from a female donor with breast cancer. Some clones in this sample may be carry-over from other donors' samples. The DNA sequence follows: TGTGCCAGCAGTTGGAGGACAGGGAACACCGGGGAGCTGTTTTTT. Its translation is CASSWRTGNTGELFF.